A selection of T cell receptor beta chains follows, all from one sample in a study of OX40 agonist ivuxolimab in advanced cancers. Sequencing used immunoSEQ multiplex PCR; TCRdb keeps in-frame clones, though not all of them. The sample comprises tens of thousands of clones, over 75% of which are singletons, and roughly 15% rests with the top ten. The sequenced sample was CD4+ or CD8+ T cells sorted from blood, obtained in a trial of the OX40 agonist ivuxolimab. All receptors derive from an adult with an advanced solid tumor such as melanoma, head and neck, liver or kidney cancer. The CDR3 runs from the conserved cysteine through the conserved F or W. Each record gives: V gene, D gene, clone size, J gene, CDR3 DNA, CDR3 protein. A D gene is named only where the DNA matches it firmly. Part of the rows lack a size; the others show once, few, many or a class for expanded clones.

TRBV4-1	NA	NA	TRBJ1-3	TGCGCCAGCAGCCAAGTATTTAGCTCTGGAAACACCATATATTTT	CASSQVFSSGNTIYF
TRBV14	TRBD2	NA	TRBJ2-5	TGTGCCAGCAGCCAAGGTTTTAGCGGGAGGGCCTTGGAGACCCAGTACTTC	CASSQGFSGRALETQYF
TRBV27	TRBD2	NA	TRBJ2-7	TGTGCCAGCAGTTTTGCGGGAGCTTACGAGCAGTACTTC	CASSFAGAYEQYF
TRBV2	TRBD1	NA	TRBJ1-4	TGTGCCAGCAGAACCGACAGGGGTCGAGAAAAACTGTTTTTT	CASRTDRGREKLFF
TRBV5-6	NA	few	TRBJ1-3	TGTGCCAGCAGCCCGGGGGGAACAGCTGGAAACACCATATATTTT	CASSPGGTAGNTIYF
TRBV7-2	NA	few	TRBJ2-3	TGTGCCAGCAGCCCCGATACCTGGGGGAGGCAATCCACAGATACGCAGTATTTT	CASSPDTWGRQSTDTQYF
TRBV7-9	NA	NA	TRBJ1-2	TGTGCCAGCAGCCAAAGCACCAAGCCTAACTATGGCTACACCTTC	CASSQSTKPNYGYTF
TRBV19	TRBD1	NA	TRBJ2-7	TGTGCCAGTAGTATTTCGGGGACAGTCTTCGACGAGCAGTACTTC	CASSISGTVFDEQYF
TRBV29-1	NA	NA	TRBJ1-5	TGCAGCGTTGAATTGGGCAGCAATCAGCCCCAGCATTTT	CSVELGSNQPQHF
TRBV14	NA	NA	TRBJ2-3	TGTGCCAGCAGCCTCGGACATACTAGCACAGATACGCAGTATTTT	CASSLGHTSTDTQYF
TRBV7-2	TRBD1	NA	TRBJ2-7	TGTGCCAGCCGATGGGACAGTTCCTACGAGCAGTACTTC	CASRWDSSYEQYF
TRBV19	TRBD1	NA	TRBJ2-5	TGTGCCAGTAGCCAGGGACAGGGGGCTTGGGAGACCCAGTACTTC	CASSQGQGAWETQYF
TRBV27	TRBD1	NA	TRBJ2-2	TGTGCCAGCAGTCGGGACAGTTCCACCGGGGAGCTGTTTTTT	CASSRDSSTGELFF
TRBV4-2	TRBD2	NA	TRBJ2-5	TGTGCCAGCAGCCAAGGGACTAGCGGAAAAGGGACCCAGTACTTC	CASSQGTSGKGTQYF
TRBV29-1	TRBD2	NA	TRBJ2-7	TGCAGCGTTGAAGAAGCTCTAGCGGGGACCGCCTACGAGCAGTACTTC	CSVEEALAGTAYEQYF
TRBV4-1	NA	NA	TRBJ2-1	TGCGCCAGCAGCCAAGGTGCCCTAGGGTTCGAGCAGTTCTTC	CASSQGALGFEQFF
TRBV28	NA	NA	TRBJ2-3	TGTGCCAGCAGTTTCCGTTGGGTGGGAGAGGGAACAGATACGCAGTATTTT	CASSFRWVGEGTDTQYF
TRBV19	NA	NA	TRBJ2-7	TGTGCCAGTAGTCACCGGGACTCTCCCTACGAGCAGTACTTC	CASSHRDSPYEQYF
TRBV7-2	TRBD2	NA	TRBJ2-1	TGTGCCAGCAGCTTAAGCCTAGCGGGAGACTTTAGGAATGAGCAGTTCTTC	CASSLSLAGDFRNEQFF
TRBV21-1	NA	NA	TRBJ1-1	TGTGCCAGCAGAATTTCAGGGGGCCTATTCCAGATAAACACTGAAGCTTTCTTT	CASRISGGLFQINTEAFF
TRBV19	NA	NA	TRBJ2-7	TGTGCCAGTAGTATAGATCGCGGAACCTACGAGCAGTACTTC	CASSIDRGTYEQYF
TRBV7-9	TRBD2	NA	TRBJ2-7	TGTGCCAGCAGCCTCGGGGGGGCGAGCTCCTACGAGCAGTACTTC	CASSLGGASSYEQYF
TRBV7-8	TRBD2	NA	TRBJ2-7	TGTGCCAGCAGTCCAACTAGCGTCGAGCAGTACTTC	CASSPTSVEQYF
TRBV19	NA	NA	TRBJ2-2	TGTGCCAGTCATAGTAGACCGTACAACACCGGGGAGCTGTTTTTT	CASHSRPYNTGELFF
TRBV7-9	TRBD1	NA	TRBJ2-1	TGTGCCAGCAGCCCGGGACAGCATGAGCAGTTCTTC	CASSPGQHEQFF
TRBV7-7	NA	few	TRBJ2-7	TGTGCCAGCAGCTTAGTACAGGGTAGCGAGCAGTACTTC	CASSLVQGSEQYF
TRBV6-5	NA	NA	TRBJ2-3	TGTGCCAGCAGTTACGTCCCCGGGAGCCCAGATACGCAGTATTTT	CASSYVPGSPDTQYF
TRBV7-9	TRBD2	NA	TRBJ2-7	TGTGCCAGCAGCTCCCGACTAGCGGAGAGCTCCTACGAGCAGTACTTC	CASSSRLAESSYEQYF
TRBV7-9	NA	NA	TRBJ2-1	TGTGCCAGCAGCTTCTCTGAGGAGGGAGTGAATGAGCAGTTCTTC	CASSFSEEGVNEQFF
TRBV7-2	NA	NA	TRBJ2-1	TGTGCCAGCAGCTCCGGCCTGGGATGGTACAATGAGCAGTTCTTC	CASSSGLGWYNEQFF
TRBV7-2	NA	NA	TRBJ2-7	TGTGCCAGCAGCTTAACCTACGAGCAGTACTTC	CASSLTYEQYF
TRBV7-6	TRBD2	NA	TRBJ2-1	TGTGCCAGCAGCCATGGACTAGCGGGAGGGGCTGAGCAGTTCTTC	CASSHGLAGGAEQFF
TRBV28	NA	NA	TRBJ2-3	TGTGCCAGCAGTTTCCTAGGGGCCACAGATACGCAGTATTTT	CASSFLGATDTQYF
TRBV5-1	TRBD1	once	TRBJ2-3	TGCGCCAGCAGCTTGGAGGGGGACAGGATGCGGACAACAGATACGCAGTATTTT	CASSLEGDRMRTTDTQYF
TRBV5-4	NA	NA	TRBJ2-1	TGTGCCAGCAGCTTCGGACGGATTACCTACAATGAGCAGTTCTTC	CASSFGRITYNEQFF
TRBV27	NA	NA	TRBJ2-7	TGTGCCAGCAGTACTCACAGGGCGTTGAAGAACGAGCAGTACTTC	CASSTHRALKNEQYF
TRBV9	TRBD2	NA	TRBJ2-7	TGTGCCAGCAGCGTAGGGGCGGGAGGTATCTACGAGCAGTACTTC	CASSVGAGGIYEQYF
TRBV4-1	TRBD2	NA	TRBJ2-3	TGCGCCAGCAGCCAAACTAGCGGGACTCCTACAGATACGCAGTATTTT	CASSQTSGTPTDTQYF
TRBV27	NA	NA	TRBJ2-6	TGTGCCAGCAGTGAACTTGGGGTACTTTCCGGGGCCAACGTCCTGACTTTC	CASSELGVLSGANVLTF
TRBV4-3	TRBD2	NA	TRBJ2-1	TGCGCCAGCAGCCAAGATGGTAGACGGTCTAGCGGGGACAATGAGCAGTTCTTC	CASSQDGRRSSGDNEQFF
TRBV7-8	NA	NA	TRBJ2-7	TGTGCCAGCAGCTTAAGAGAACGCCACTACGAGCAGTACTTC	CASSLRERHYEQYF
TRBV30	NA	NA	TRBJ1-2	TGTGCCTGGGCCTTGGGGTTCGCTAACTATGGCTACACCTTC	CAWALGFANYGYTF
TRBV27	TRBD2	NA	TRBJ2-7	TGTGCCACCGCTGTAGGACTAGCGCATACCTACGAGCAGTACTTC	CATAVGLAHTYEQYF
TRBV19	TRBD2	few	TRBJ2-2	TGTGCCAGTAGTCTAGCGGGAGCGGCCGGGGAGCTGTTTTTT	CASSLAGAAGELFF
TRBV19	NA	NA	TRBJ2-2	TGTGCCAGTAGTAACTTTGGACGGGCCGGGGAGCTGTTTTTT	CASSNFGRAGELFF
TRBV7-9	NA	NA	TRBJ2-4	TGTGCCAGCAGCTTAGAAACAGGGCGGGACATTCAGTACTTC	CASSLETGRDIQYF
TRBV7-9	TRBD2	NA	TRBJ2-1	TGTGCCAGCAGCTTAGCGGGAGGGCCTCGGTTCTTC	CASSLAGGPRFF
TRBV5-8	TRBD1	NA	TRBJ2-2	TGTGCCAGCAGCTTGTTCGTAGGGGGCATAAGCACCGGGGAGCTGTTTTTT	CASSLFVGGISTGELFF
TRBV28	TRBD1	once	TRBJ1-2	TGTGCCAGCAGTTTAGGACAGGGGGCGATGGTCTATGGCTACACCTTC	CASSLGQGAMVYGYTF
TRBV9	NA	NA	TRBJ2-1	TGTGCCAGCAGCGTAGTGGGAGACGCGAATGAGCAGTTCTTC	CASSVVGDANEQFF
TRBV29-1	NA	once	TRBJ2-7	TGCAGCGTTGACTCGGGCGACTACGAGCAGTACTTC	CSVDSGDYEQYF
TRBV6-5	NA	NA	TRBJ1-5	TGTGCCAGCAGTAGCGATCAGCCCCAGCATTTT	CASSSDQPQHF